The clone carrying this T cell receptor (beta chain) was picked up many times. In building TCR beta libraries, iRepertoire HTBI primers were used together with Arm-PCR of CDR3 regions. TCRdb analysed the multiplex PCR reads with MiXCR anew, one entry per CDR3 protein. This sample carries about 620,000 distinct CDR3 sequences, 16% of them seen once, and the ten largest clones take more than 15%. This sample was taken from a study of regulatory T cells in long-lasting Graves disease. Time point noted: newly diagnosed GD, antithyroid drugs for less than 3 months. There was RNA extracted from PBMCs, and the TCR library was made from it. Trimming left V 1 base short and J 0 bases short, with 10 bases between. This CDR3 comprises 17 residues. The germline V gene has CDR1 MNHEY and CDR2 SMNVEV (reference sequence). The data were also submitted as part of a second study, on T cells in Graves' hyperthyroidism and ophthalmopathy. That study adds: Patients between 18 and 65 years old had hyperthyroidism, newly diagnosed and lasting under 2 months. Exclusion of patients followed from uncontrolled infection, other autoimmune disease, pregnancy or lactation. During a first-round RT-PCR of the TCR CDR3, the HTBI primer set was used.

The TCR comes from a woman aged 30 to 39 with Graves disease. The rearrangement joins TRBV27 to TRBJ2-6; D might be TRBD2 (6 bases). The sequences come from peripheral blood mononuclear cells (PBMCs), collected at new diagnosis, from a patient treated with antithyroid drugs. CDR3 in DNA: TGTGCCAGCAGTTTATTATCCGGGAGCTCTGGGGCCAACGTCCTGACTTTC. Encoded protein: CASSLLSGSSGANVLTF.